This is a list of T cell receptor beta chains from one sample in a study of cytomegalovirus exposure and HLA in healthy donors. This table comes from immunoSEQ multiplex PCR, and its TCRdb copy is limited to in-frame clones, with some not included. The sample comprises 150,000 or so clones, about four fifths of which are singletons, and 2.5% to 3% rests with the top ten. The sample taken for sequencing was PBMCs. Receptors originate from a man aged 18 to 29 in good health and CMV-seronegative. CDR3s include the opening cysteine and the closing phenylalanine or tryptophan. D genes are given only for firm matches. Some rows have no size entry. The others give once, few or many, or a class for an expanded clone.

TRBV29-1	-	TRBJ1-1	-	TGCAGCGCCCGCGCGGGGTGGGGAATGAACACTGAAGCTTTCTTT	CSARAGWGMNTEAFF
TRBV2	-	TRBJ2-2	-	TGTGCCAGCAACGGTGCCAGGGCGACCGGGGAGCTGTTTTTT	CASNGARATGELFF
TRBV5-4	TRBD2	TRBJ2-3	-	TGTGCCAGCAGCGCCCGGACTAGCGGGGGGGCCGTTGTAGATACGCAGTATTTT	CASSARTSGGAVVDTQYF
TRBV9	-	TRBJ2-1	-	TGTGCCAGCAGCGTAGAGAGAGTCGCCTACAATGAGCAGTTCTTC	CASSVERVAYNEQFF
TRBV19	-	TRBJ1-1	-	TGTGCCAGTACCGGGGGGGGGACTGAAGCTTTCTTT	CASTGGGTEAFF
TRBV5-1	-	TRBJ1-2	few	TGCGCCAGCAGCGGCGGGGACGGGAGCAAAGCTAACTATGGCTACACCTTC	CASSGGDGSKANYGYTF
TRBV19	-	TRBJ1-5	-	TGTGCCAGTAGCCCCCTCAATCAGCCCCAGCATTTT	CASSPLNQPQHF
TRBV9	-	TRBJ2-5	-	TGTGCCAGCAGCGATGGCGGGGGCCGCCAAGAGACCCAGTACTTC	CASSDGGGRQETQYF
TRBV14	-	TRBJ2-2	-	TGTGCCAGCAGCCAAGTCAGTCTAGCGCTTGACACCGGGGAGCTGTTTTTT	CASSQVSLALDTGELFF
TRBV2	-	TRBJ1-1	-	TGTGCCAGCAGGGACAGGAACACTGAAGCTTTCTTT	CASRDRNTEAFF
TRBV29-1	-	TRBJ1-3	-	TGCAGCGCCACGAGGCGGGGGCTCACTGGAAACACCATATATTTT	CSATRRGLTGNTIYF
TRBV19	TRBD1	TRBJ2-7	-	TGTGCCAGTAGTAGGGGACAGGGTGGGTTTCTCTCCGAGCAGTACTTC	CASSRGQGGFLSEQYF
TRBV29-1	-	TRBJ1-1	-	TGCAGCGCGTCGAGGGCTTTAGAGGCTTTCTTT	CSASRALEAFF
TRBV27	-	TRBJ1-4	-	TGTGCCAGCAGCTTATTGGGGCGGAATAATGAAAAACTGTTTTTT	CASSLLGRNNEKLFF
TRBV11-2	-	TRBJ2-5	-	TGTGCCAGCAGCTTAGATCACAGGGGAGGGACCCAGTACTTC	CASSLDHRGGTQYF
TRBV6-6	TRBD1	TRBJ1-1	-	TGTGCCAGCAGGGATCGAAGGGGGCAGACTGAAGCTTTCTTT	CASRDRRGQTEAFF
TRBV6-6	-	TRBJ1-3	-	TGTGCCAGCACGGGGGGGCGGACAACTGGAAACACCATATATTTT	CASTGGRTTGNTIYF
TRBV11-2	-	TRBJ2-3	-	TGTGCCAGCAGCTTAAGACTATCCACAGATACGCAGTATTTT	CASSLRLSTDTQYF
TRBV29-1	-	TRBJ2-1	few	TGCAGCGTTGAACCACTCTCCTACAATGAGCAGTTCTTC	CSVEPLSYNEQFF
TRBV18	TRBD2	TRBJ2-1	-	TGTGCCAGCTCCCCTCCGGGACTAGCGGGGGGATTTTACAATGAGCAGTTCTTC	CASSPPGLAGGFYNEQFF
TRBV6-1	TRBD2	TRBJ2-4	-	TGTGCCAGCAGTGAACTACTCAGGGGACTAGCGAAAAACAGTCAGTACTTC	CASSELLRGLAKNSQYF
TRBV6-6	TRBD1	TRBJ1-5	-	TGTGCCAGCAGTTACGCCGGGACAGGGGGCGTTCAGCCCCAGCATTTT	CASSYAGTGGVQPQHF